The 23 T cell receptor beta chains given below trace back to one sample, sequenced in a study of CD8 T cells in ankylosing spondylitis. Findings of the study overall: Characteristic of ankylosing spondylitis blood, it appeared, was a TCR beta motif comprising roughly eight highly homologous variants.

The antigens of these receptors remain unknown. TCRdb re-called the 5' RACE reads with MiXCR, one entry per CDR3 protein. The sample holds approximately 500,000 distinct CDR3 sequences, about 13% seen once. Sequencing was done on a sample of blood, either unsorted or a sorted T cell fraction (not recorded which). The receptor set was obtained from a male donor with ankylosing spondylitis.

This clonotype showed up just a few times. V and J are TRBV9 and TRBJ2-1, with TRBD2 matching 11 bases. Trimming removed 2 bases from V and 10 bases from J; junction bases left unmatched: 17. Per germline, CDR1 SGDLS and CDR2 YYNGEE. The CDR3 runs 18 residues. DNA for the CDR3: TGTGCCAGCAGCGTTATAGCGGGAGGGCCAGTAGGGCAATCGGAGCAGTTCTTC. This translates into CASSVIAGGPVGQSEQFF.

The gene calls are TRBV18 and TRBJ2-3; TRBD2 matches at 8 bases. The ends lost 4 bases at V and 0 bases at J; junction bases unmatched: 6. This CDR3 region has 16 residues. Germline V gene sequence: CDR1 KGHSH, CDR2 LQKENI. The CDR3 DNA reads TGTGCCAGCTCACTGCAGCGGGAGCACAGCACAGATACGCAGTATTTT. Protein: CASSLQREHSTDTQYF. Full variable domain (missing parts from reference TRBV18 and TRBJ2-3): NAGVMQNPRHLVRRRGQEARLRCSPMKGHSHVYWYRQLPEEGLKFMVYLQKENIIDESGMPKERFSAEFPKEGPSILRIQQVVRGDSAAYFCASSLQREHSTDTQYFGPGTRLTVL.

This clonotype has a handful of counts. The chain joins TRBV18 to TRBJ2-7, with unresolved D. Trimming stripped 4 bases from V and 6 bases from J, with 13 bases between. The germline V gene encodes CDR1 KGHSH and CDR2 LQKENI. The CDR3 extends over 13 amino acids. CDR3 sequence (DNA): TGTGCCAGCTCACTCGGAGCAGGACCCGAGCAGTACTTC. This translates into CASSLGAGPEQYF.

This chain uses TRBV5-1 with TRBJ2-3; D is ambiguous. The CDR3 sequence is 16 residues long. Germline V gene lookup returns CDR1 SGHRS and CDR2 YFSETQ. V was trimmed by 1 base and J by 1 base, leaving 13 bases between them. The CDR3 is CASSLIGDAGTDTQYF. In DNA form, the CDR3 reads TGCGCCAGCAGCTTGATCGGAGATGCGGGCACAGATACGCAGTATTTT.

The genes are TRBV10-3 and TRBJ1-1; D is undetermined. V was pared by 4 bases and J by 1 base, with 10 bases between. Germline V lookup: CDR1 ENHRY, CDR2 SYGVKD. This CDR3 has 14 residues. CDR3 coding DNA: TGTGCCATCAGTGCGCTACAGACGAACACTGAAGCTTTCTTT. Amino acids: CAISALQTNTEAFF.

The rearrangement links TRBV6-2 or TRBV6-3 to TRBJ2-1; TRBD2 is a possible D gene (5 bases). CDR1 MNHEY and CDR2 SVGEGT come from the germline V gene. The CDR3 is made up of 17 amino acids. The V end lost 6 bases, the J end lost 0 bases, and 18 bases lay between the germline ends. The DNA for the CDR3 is TGTGCCAGCAGAACCCCCTCAGGTGGGAGCTCCTACAATGAGCAGTTCTTC. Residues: CASRTPSGGSSYNEQFF.

The CDR3 protein is CASSPPRSGDVSPLHF. The CDR3 coding sequence is TGTGCCAGCTCACCACCGCGTTCTGGGGATGTTTCACCCCTCCACTTT. This chain joins TRBV18 and TRBJ1-6; D unclear. This CDR3 comprises 16 residues. V lost 0 bases to trimming and J lost 9 bases, with 15 bases between them. The V gene's germline CDR1 is KGHSH and CDR2 LQKENI.

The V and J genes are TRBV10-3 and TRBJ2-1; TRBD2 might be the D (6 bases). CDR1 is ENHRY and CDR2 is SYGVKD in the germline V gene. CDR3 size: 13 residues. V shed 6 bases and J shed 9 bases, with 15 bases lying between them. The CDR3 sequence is CAISRDLEGEQFF. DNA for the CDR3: TGTGCCATCAGCCGGGACCTGGAGGGTGAGCAGTTCTTC.

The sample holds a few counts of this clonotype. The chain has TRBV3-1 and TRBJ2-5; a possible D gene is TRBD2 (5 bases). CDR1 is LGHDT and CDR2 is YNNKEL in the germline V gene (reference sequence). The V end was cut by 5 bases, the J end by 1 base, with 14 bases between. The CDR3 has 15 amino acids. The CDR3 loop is CASSVRSGLQETQYF. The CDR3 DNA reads TGTGCCAGCAGCGTTCGGAGCGGCCTCCAAGAGACCCAGTACTTC.

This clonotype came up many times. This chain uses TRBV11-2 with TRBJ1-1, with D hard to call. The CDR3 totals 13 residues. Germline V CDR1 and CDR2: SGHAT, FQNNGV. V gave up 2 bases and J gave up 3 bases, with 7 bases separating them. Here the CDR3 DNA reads TGTGCCAGCAGCTTATACGTGGACACTGAAGCTTTCTTT. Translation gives CASSLYVDTEAFF.

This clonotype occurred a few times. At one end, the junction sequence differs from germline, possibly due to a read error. The CDR3 loop reads CAISEGQAGEAQYF. The CDR3 DNA reads as TGTGCCATCAGTGAGGGACAGGCTGGAGAGGCCCAGTACTTC. The chain links TRBV10-3 to TRBJ2-5, with 7 bases matching TRBD1. CDR1 is ENHRY and CDR2 is SYGVKD in the germline V gene. The CDR3 totals 14 residues.

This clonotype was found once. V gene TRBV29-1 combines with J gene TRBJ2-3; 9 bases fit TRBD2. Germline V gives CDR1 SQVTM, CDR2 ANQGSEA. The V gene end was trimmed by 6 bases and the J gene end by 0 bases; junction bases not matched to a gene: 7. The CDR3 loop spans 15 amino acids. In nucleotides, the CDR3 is TGCAGCGTAAGACCTAGCGGGGCTAGCACAGATACGCAGTATTTT. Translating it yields CSVRPSGASTDTQYF.

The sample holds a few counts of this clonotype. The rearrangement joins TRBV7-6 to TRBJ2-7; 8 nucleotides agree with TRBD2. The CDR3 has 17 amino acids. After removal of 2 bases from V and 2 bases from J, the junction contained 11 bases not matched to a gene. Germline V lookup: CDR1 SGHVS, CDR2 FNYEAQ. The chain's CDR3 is CASSLLASGGPPYEQYF. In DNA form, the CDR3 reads TGTGCCAGCAGCTTACTGGCCAGCGGGGGACCCCCCTACGAGCAGTACTTC. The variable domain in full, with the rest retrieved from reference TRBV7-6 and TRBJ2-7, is GAGVSQSPRYKVTKRGQDVALRCDPISGHVSLYWYRQALGQGPEFLTYFNYEAQQDKSGLPNDRFSAERPEGSISTLTIQRTEQRDSAMYRCASSLLASGGPPYEQYFGPGTRLTVT.

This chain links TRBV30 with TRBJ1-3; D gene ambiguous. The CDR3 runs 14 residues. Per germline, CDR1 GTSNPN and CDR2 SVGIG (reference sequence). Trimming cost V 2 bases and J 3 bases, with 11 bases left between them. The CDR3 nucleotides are TGTGCCTGGAGTATTGTGGGCCGTGGAAACACCATATATTTT. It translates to CAWSIVGRGNTIYF.

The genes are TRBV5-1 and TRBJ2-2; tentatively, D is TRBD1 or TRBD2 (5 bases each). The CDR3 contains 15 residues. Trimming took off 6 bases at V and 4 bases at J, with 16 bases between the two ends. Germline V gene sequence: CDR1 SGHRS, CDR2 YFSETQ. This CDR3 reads CASTGTAARTGELFF. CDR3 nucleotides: TGCGCCAGCACTGGGACGGCGGCCCGCACCGGGGAGCTGTTTTTT.

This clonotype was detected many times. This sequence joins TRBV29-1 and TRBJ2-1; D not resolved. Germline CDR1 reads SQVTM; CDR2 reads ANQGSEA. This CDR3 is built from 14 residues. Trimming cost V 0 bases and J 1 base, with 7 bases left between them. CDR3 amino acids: CSVEDVQSYNEQFF. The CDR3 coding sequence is TGCAGCGTTGAAGACGTGCAGTCCTACAATGAGCAGTTCTTC.

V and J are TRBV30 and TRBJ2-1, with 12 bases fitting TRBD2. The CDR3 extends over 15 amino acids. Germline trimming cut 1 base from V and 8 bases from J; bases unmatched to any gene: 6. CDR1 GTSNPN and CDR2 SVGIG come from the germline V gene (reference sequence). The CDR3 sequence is CAWSGWTSGMDEQFF. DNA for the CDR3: TGTGCCTGGAGTGGGTGGACTAGCGGGATGGATGAGCAGTTCTTC.

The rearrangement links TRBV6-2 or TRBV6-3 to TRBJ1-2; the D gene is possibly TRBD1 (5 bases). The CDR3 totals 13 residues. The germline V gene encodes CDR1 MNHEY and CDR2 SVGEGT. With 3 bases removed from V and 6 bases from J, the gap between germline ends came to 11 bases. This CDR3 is CASSYSGFHGYTF. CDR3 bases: TGTGCCAGCAGTTATTCAGGGTTCCATGGCTACACCTTC.

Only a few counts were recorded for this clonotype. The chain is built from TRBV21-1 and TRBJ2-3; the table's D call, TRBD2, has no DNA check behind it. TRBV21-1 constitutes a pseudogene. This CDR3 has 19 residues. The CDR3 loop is CASSKGGLAGVRRTDTQYF. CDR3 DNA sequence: TGTGCCAGCAGCAAAGGCGGTCTAGCGGGAGTAAGGAGGACAGATACGCAGTATTTT.

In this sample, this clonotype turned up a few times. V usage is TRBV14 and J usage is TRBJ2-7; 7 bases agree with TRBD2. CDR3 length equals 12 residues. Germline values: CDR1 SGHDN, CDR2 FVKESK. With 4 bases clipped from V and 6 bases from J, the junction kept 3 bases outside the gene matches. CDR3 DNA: TGTGCCAGCAGCCGGGGGGAGGGCGAGCAGTACGTC. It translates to CASSRGEGEQYV.

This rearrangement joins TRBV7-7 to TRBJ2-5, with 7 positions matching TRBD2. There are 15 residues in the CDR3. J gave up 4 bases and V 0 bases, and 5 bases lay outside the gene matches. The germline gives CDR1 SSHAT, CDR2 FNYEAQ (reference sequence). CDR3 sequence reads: CASSLAGGGRETQYF. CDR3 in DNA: TGTGCCAGCAGCTTAGCGGGCGGGGGACGAGAGACCCAGTACTTC.

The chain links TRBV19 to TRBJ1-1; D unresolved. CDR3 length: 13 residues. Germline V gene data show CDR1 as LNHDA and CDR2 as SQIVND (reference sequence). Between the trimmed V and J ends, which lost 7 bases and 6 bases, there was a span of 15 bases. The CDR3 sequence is CASNSLRGSEAFF. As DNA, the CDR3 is TGTGCCAGTAACTCCCTCCGCGGGTCTGAAGCTTTCTTT.

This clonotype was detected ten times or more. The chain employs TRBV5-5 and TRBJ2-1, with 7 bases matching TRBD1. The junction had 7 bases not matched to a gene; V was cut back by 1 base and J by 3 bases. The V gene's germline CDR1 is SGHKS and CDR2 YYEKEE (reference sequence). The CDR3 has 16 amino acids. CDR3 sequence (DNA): TGTGCCAGCAGCTTGTTTCGGGACAGCTTCTACAATGAGCAGTTCTTC. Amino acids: CASSLFRDSFYNEQFF.